These T cell receptor beta chains were read from a single sample in a study of T cell responses to AZD1222 COVID-19 vaccine. Profiling relied on immunoSEQ multiplex PCR, and the TCRdb table lists in-frame clones only, not all of them. The table has tens of thousands of clones, roughly 81% seen once; the top ten hold about an eighth. The specimen was peripheral blood, collected on day 0 of AZD1222 vaccination. The source is an adult in good health. CDR3s include the opening cysteine and the closing phenylalanine or tryptophan. The order of the fields is V gene, J gene, clone size, D gene, CDR3 DNA, CDR3 protein. D genes are given only for firm matches. Expanded clones get a size class; other rows say once, few or many, or leave the size out.

>TRBV5-4|TRBJ1-4|NA|NA
TGTGCCAGCAGCTTATCAGGGTTAGCTAATGAAAAACTGTTTTTT
CASSLSGLANEKLFF
>TRBV6-5|TRBJ2-7|NA|NA
TGTGCCAGCAGAATGCTGGGTCGAGCATCCTACGAGCAGTACTTC
CASRMLGRASYEQYF
>TRBV3-1/TRBV3-2|TRBJ2-5|NA|NA
TGTGCCAGCAGCCAAGCAGGGACGGGGGAGACCCAGTACTTC
CASSQAGTGETQYF
>TRBV6-4|TRBJ2-1|NA|NA
TGTGCCAGCAGTGACACAGCCGTTACAGGGCGGTACAATGAGCAGTTCTTC
CASSDTAVTGRYNEQFF
>TRBV7-2|TRBJ1-5|NA|NA
TGTGCCAGCAGCCCCCGGCTGGGTCAGCCCCAGCATTTT
CASSPRLGQPQHF
>TRBV10-2|TRBJ1-1|few|NA
TGCGCCAGCAGTGAGATCTACATGAACACTGAAGCTTTCTTT
CASSEIYMNTEAFF
>TRBV6-5|TRBJ1-5|NA|TRBD1
TGTGCCAGCAGGGGAACAGGGGGAGGGGATCAGCCCCAGCATTTT
CASRGTGGGDQPQHF
>TRBV19|TRBJ1-6|NA|TRBD1
TGTGCCAGTAGTATAGATCCCCTCGGGACAGGCTATAATTCACCCCTCCACTTT
CASSIDPLGTGYNSPLHF
>TRBV7-6|TRBJ1-5|NA|NA
TGTGCCAGCAGCTTGAGCCCCTATAGCAATCAGCCCCAGCATTTT
CASSLSPYSNQPQHF
>TRBV7-2|TRBJ1-6|NA|NA
TGTGCCAGCAGCTTAGGGATGAACTCACCCCTCCACTTT
CASSLGMNSPLHF
>TRBV19|TRBJ2-1|NA|NA
TGTGCCAGTAGTATAGAGGGGGGCAATGAGCAGTTCTTC
CASSIEGGNEQFF
>TRBV5-1|TRBJ1-4|NA|TRBD1
TGCGCCAGCAGCTTGACAGGGGACTTGGGAAAACTGTTTTTT
CASSLTGDLGKLFF
>TRBV6-2/TRBV6-3|TRBJ1-1|NA|TRBD1
TGTGCCAGCAGACCTGGGACAGATCTTAAAGACACTGAAGCTTTCTTT
CASRPGTDLKDTEAFF
>TRBV12-3/TRBV12-4|TRBJ1-5|NA|NA
TGTGCCAGCAGTTTAGGGTACAATCAGCCCCAGCATTTT
CASSLGYNQPQHF
>TRBV2|TRBJ1-2|NA|NA
TGTGCCAGCACCTCATCGGAGGGGGATGGCTACACCTTC
CASTSSEGDGYTF
>TRBV7-2|TRBJ1-3|NA|TRBD1
TGTGCCAGCAGCCCGGGACAGACTGGAAACACCATATATTTT
CASSPGQTGNTIYF